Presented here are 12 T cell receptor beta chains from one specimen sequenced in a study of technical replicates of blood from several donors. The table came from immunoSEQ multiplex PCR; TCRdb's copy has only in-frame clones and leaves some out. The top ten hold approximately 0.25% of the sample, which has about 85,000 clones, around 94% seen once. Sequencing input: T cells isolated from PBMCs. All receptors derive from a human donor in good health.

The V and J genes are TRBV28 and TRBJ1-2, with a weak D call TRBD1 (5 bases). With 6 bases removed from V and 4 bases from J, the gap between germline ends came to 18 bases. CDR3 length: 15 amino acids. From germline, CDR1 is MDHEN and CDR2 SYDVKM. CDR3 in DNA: TGTGCCAGCAGCCACGTCTACAGGTCCGGCTATGGCTACACCTTC. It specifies CASSHVYRSGYGYTF.

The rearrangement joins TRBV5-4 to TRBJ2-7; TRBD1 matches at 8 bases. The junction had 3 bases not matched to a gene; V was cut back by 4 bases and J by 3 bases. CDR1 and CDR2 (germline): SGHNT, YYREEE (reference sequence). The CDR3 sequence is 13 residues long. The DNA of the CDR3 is TGTGCCAGCAGCGAGGGGACAGGCTACGAGCAGTACTTC. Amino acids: CASSEGTGYEQYF.

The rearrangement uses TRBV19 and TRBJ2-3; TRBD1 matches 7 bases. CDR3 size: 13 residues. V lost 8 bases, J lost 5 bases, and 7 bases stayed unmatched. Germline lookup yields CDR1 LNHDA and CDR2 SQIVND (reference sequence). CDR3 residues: CASSDREKDTQYF. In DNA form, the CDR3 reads TGTGCCAGTTCCGACAGGGAAAAAGATACGCAGTATTTT.

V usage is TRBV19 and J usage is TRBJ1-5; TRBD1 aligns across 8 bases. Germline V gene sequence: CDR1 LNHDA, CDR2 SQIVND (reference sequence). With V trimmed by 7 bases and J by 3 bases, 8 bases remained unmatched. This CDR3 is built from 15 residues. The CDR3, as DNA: TGTGCCAGTAAAGAAGGGACAGGCTACAATCAGCCCCAGCATTTT. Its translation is CASKEGTGYNQPQHF.

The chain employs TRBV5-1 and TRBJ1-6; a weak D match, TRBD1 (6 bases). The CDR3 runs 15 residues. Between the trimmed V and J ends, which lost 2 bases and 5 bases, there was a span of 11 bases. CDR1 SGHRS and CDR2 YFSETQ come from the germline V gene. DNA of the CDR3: TGCGCCAGCAGCTTACGGGACACGAATAATTCACCCCTCCACTTT. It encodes CASSLRDTNNSPLHF.

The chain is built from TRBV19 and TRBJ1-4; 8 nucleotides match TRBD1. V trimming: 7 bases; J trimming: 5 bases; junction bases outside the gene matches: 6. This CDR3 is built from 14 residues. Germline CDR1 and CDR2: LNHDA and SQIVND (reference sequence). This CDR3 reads CASMGAGGNEKLFF. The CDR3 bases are TGTGCCAGTATGGGGGCAGGGGGCAATGAAAAACTGTTTTTT.

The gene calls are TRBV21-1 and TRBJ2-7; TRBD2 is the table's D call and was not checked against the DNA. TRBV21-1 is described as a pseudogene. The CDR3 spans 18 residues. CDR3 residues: CASSPADGRARESYEQYF. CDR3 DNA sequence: TGTGCCAGCAGCCCGGCCGACGGGAGGGCCCGGGAGTCCTACGAGCAGTACTTC.

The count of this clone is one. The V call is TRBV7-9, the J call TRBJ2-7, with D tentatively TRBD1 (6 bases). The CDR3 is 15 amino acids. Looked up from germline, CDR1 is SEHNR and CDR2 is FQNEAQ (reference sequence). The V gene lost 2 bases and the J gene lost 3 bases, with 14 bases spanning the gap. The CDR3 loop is CASSLFPGVNYEQYF. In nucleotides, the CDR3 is TGTGCCAGCAGCTTATTTCCAGGGGTGAACTACGAGCAGTACTTC.

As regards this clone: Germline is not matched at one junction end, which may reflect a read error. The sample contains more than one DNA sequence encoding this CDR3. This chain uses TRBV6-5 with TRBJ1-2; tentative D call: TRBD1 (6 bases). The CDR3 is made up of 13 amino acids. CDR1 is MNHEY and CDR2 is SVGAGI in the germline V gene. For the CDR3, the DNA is TGCGCCAGCAGTTCCACAGGGTACTATGGCTACACCTTC. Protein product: CASSSTGYYGYTF.

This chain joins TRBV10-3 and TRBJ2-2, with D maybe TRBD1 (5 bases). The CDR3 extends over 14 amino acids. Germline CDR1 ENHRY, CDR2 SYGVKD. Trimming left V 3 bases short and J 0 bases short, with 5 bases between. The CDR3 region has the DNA TGTGCCATCAGTGACAGGGCGAACACCGGGGAGCTGTTTTTT. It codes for CAISDRANTGELFF.

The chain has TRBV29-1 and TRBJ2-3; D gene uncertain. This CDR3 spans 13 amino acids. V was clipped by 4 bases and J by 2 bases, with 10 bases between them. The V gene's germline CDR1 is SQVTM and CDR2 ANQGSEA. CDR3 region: CSVAGGATDTQYF. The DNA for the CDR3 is TGCAGCGTTGCCGGCGGAGCCACAGATACGCAGTATTTT.

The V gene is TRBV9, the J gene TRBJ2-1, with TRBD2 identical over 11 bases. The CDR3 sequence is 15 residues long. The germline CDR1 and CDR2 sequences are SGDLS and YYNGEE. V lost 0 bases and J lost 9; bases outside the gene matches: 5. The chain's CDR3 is CASSVVAGGPAEQFF. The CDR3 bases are TGTGCCAGCAGCGTAGTAGCGGGGGGGCCTGCTGAGCAGTTCTTC. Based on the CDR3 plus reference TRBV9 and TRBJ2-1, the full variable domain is DSGVTQTPKHLITATGQRVTLRCSPRSGDLSVYWYQQSLDQGLQFLIQYYNGEERAKGNILERFSAQQFPDLHSELNLSSLELGDSALYFCASSVVAGGPAEQFFGPGTRLTVL.